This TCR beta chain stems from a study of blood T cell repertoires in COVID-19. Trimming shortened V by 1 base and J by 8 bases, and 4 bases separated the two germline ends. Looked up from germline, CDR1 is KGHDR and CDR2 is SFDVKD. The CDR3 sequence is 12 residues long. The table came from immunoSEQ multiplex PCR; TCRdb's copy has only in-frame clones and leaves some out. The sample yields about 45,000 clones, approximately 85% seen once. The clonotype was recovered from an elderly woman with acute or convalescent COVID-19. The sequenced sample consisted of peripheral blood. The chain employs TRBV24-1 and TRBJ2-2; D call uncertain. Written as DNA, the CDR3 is TGTGCCACCAGTGATTTTTCTGGGGAGCTGTTTTTT. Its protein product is CATSDFSGELFF.